These 28 T cell receptor beta chains came from one sample sequenced in a study of neoadjuvant anti-PD-1 for oral cavity cancer. Indicated time point: after neoadjuvant nivolumab, at surgical resection. TCRdb keeps only in-frame clones here, not all; method: immunoSEQ multiplex PCR. There are 8,000 or so clones in the sample; roughly three quarters occur only once, and 2.8% lies in the top ten. Sample: PBMCs, taken after nivolumab (anti-PD-1) treatment. The receptors shown here come from a person aged 35-79 years with oral cavity squamous cell carcinoma.

V gene TRBV6-5 combines with J gene TRBJ1-4; D uncertain. V was clipped by 2 bases and J by 4 bases, with 11 bases between them. CDR3 size: 15 residues. CDR1 is MNHEY, CDR2 SVGAGI, per germline. For the CDR3, the DNA is TGTGCCAGCAGTTACGGGCAGAGTCTTAATGAAAAACTGTTTTTT. Its protein is CASSYGQSLNEKLFF.

The table lists this clone with a few counts. This chain joins TRBV4-1 and TRBJ1-5; 7 nucleotides match TRBD1. Germline-derived CDR1 and CDR2 are MGHRA and YSYEKL. V lost 4 bases and J lost 5; bases outside the gene matches: 14. The CDR3 extends over 17 amino acids. The CDR3 here is CASSPPMAGGFDQPQHF. In DNA form, the CDR3 reads TGCGCCAGCAGCCCCCCGATGGCAGGGGGTTTTGATCAGCCCCAGCATTTT.

This chain uses TRBV2 with TRBJ2-2, with 8 bases that match TRBD1. The CDR3 consists of 15 residues. Unmatched junction bases numbered 7, after V lost 6 bases and J lost 4 bases. Germline values: CDR1 SNHLY, CDR2 FYNNEI. This CDR3 is CASSRRTGTTGELFF. CDR3 nucleotide sequence: TGTGCCAGCAGCAGACGGACAGGGACCACCGGGGAGCTGTTTTTT.

This clone was observed a few times. This chain links TRBV5-8 with TRBJ2-7; D may be TRBD1 (5 bases). CDR3 size: 15 residues. Germline assignment: CDR1 SGHTS and CDR2 YDEGEE. V dropped 1 base and J dropped 3 bases, with 14 bases sitting between them. The DNA for the CDR3 is TGTGCCAGCAGCTTGCCAGGGAAACCCGTCTACGAGCAGTACTTC. It translates to CASSLPGKPVYEQYF.

V usage is TRBV5-1 and J usage is TRBJ1-5; 12 nucleotides match TRBD1. The junction had 8 bases not matched to a gene; V was cut back by 5 bases and J by 2 bases. This CDR3 has 17 residues. Germline V gene lookup returns CDR1 SGHRS and CDR2 YFSETQ. CDR3 protein: CASSSGTGGEGNQPQHF. For the CDR3, the DNA is TGCGCCAGCAGTTCCGGGACAGGGGGCGAGGGCAATCAGCCCCAGCATTTT.

This clone was recorded only once. The J gene is TRBJ2-7, the V gene TRBV5-6; tentatively, D is TRBD2 (5 bases). This CDR3 spans 17 amino acids. The V and J ends lost 0 bases and 2 bases respectively, with 18 bases between them. The germline CDR1 and CDR2 sequences are SGHDT and YYEEEE. For the CDR3, the DNA is TGTGCCAGCAGCTTGGGATTTAGAAGCGGCGAGACCTACGAGCAGTACTTC. Protein sequence: CASSLGFRSGETYEQYF.

The chain employs TRBV7-6 and TRBJ1-4; no reliable D call. The CDR3 is 15 residues long. V lost 5 bases and J lost 3, with 13 bases in between. Germline assignment: CDR1 SGHVS and CDR2 FNYEAQ. CDR3 bases: TGTGCCAGCAGCCGCGCCCAGACGGCTAATGAAAAACTGTTTTTT. This sequence encodes CASSRAQTANEKLFF.

The gene calls are TRBV19 and TRBJ1-1, with 7 bases fitting TRBD1. Germline V CDR1 and CDR2: LNHDA, SQIVND (reference sequence). J was trimmed by 1 base and V by 5 bases; bases with no gene match: 10. CDR3 length equals 16 residues. The CDR3 DNA reads TGTGCCAGTAGTCGATGGAGGGGGCAAACGAACACTGAAGCTTTCTTT. Its translation: CASSRWRGQTNTEAFF. Full variable domain (rest looked up from reference TRBV19 and TRBJ1-1): DGGITQSPKYLFRKEGQNVTLSCEQNLNHDAMYWYRQDPGQGLRLIYYSQIVNDFQKGDIAEGYSVSREKKESFPLTVTSAQKNPTAFYLCASSRWRGQTNTEAFFGQGTRLTVV.

This rearrangement joins TRBV6-1 to TRBJ2-7, with TRBD1 matching 7 bases. The germline CDR1 and CDR2 sequences are MNHNS and SASEGT. V lost 4 bases, J lost 3 bases, and 9 bases stayed unmatched. The CDR3 has 15 residues. In DNA, the CDR3 is TGTGCCAGCAGTGCGAACCCGGGACAGAGCTACGAGCAGTACTTC. Translating gives CASSANPGQSYEQYF.

The sample holds a few counts of this clone. V gene TRBV5-6 combines with J gene TRBJ2-6; unclear D gene. The CDR3 runs to 17 residues. The germline CDR1 and CDR2 sequences are SGHDT and YYEEEE. V was cut by 0 bases and J by 0 bases, with 10 bases left in between. In nucleotides, the CDR3 is TGTGCCAGCAGCTTGGGGTCGTTAAGCTCTGGGGCCAACGTCCTGACTTTC. This gives the protein CASSLGSLSSGANVLTF.

This clone turned up a few times. J is TRBJ2-5 and V is TRBV9; the D is unclear. Germline assignment: CDR1 SGDLS and CDR2 YYNGEE. There are 12 residues in the CDR3. V dropped 6 bases and J dropped 1 base, with 7 bases sitting between them. The CDR3 sequence: CASNSPQETQYF. CDR3 bases: TGTGCCAGCAACAGTCCCCAAGAGACCCAGTACTTC.

The chain couples TRBV6-1 to TRBJ1-1; D is uncertain. This CDR3 region has 11 residues. Germline V lookup: CDR1 MNHNS, CDR2 SASEGT. Trimming left V 7 bases short and J 2 bases short, with 5 bases between. As DNA, the CDR3 is TGTGCCAGCATCAAAAACACTGAAGCTTTCTTT. It translates to CASIKNTEAFF.

The V call is TRBV4-2, the J call TRBJ1-4; a possible D gene is TRBD1 (6 bases). Deletions cut 1 base from V and 7 bases from J, with 13 bases between. The length of the CDR3 is 15 residues. CDR1 is LGHNA, CDR2 YNFKEQ, per germline. The DNA of the CDR3 is TGTGCCAGCAGCCAAGGAGGCAGGGGCTTTGAAAAACTGTTTTTT. It codes for CASSQGGRGFEKLFF.

The rearrangement links TRBV6-5 to TRBJ1-2; no clear D gene. Germline CDR1 reads MNHEY; CDR2 reads SVGAGI. The ends were cut back, 4 bases at V and 8 bases at J, with 14 bases in the middle. The CDR3 runs to 13 residues. The DNA for the CDR3 is TGTGCCAGCAGTTTATCGGCAGATAAGGGCTACACCTTC. Translating it yields CASSLSADKGYTF.

Only a few counts were recorded for this clone. CDR3 coding DNA: TGTGCCAGCAAGGCAGGTCCTAGGGATCAGCCCCAGCATTTT. It codes for CASKAGPRDQPQHF. The chain recombines TRBV27 with TRBJ1-5; D is undetermined. Per the germline V gene, CDR1 is MNHEY and CDR2 is SMNVEV (reference sequence). V lost 7 bases to trimming and J lost 5 bases, with 15 bases between them. This CDR3 contains 14 residues.

This chain joins TRBV9 and TRBJ2-5; 7 nucleotides match TRBD2. Germline CDR1 SGDLS, CDR2 YYNGEE. J was trimmed by 2 bases and V by 4 bases; bases with no gene match: 11. CDR3 size: 16 residues. The CDR3 DNA follows: TGTGCCAGCAGCCGAAGGGGCGGGAGAGGGCAAGAGACCCAGTACTTC. It specifies CASSRRGGRGQETQYF.

The genes are TRBV5-1 and TRBJ2-2; D is possibly TRBD2 (5 bases). The V end lost 0 bases, the J end lost 7 bases, and 13 bases lay between the germline ends. The germline gives CDR1 SGHRS, CDR2 YFSETQ. The CDR3 runs 15 residues. The CDR3 nucleotides read TGCGCCAGCAGCTTGGGCAGACCCGGGATCGGGGAGCTGTTTTTT. Its translation: CASSLGRPGIGELFF. The complete variable domain, with remaining parts taken from reference TRBV5-1 and TRBJ2-2, reads KAGVTQTPRYLIKTRGQQVTLSCSPISGHRSVSWYQQTPGQGLQFLFEYFSETQRNKGNFPGRFSGRQFSNSRSEMNVSTLELGDSALYLCASSLGRPGIGELFFGEGSRLTVL.

The chain employs TRBV9 and TRBJ2-1, with D unresolved. Germline V gene sequence: CDR1 SGDLS, CDR2 YYNGEE. The CDR3 consists of 16 residues. The ends were cut back, 1 base at V and 0 bases at J, with 11 bases in the middle. The chain's CDR3 is CASSVSGPSSYNEQFF. The CDR3 region has the DNA TGTGCCAGCAGCGTATCCGGGCCAAGCTCCTACAATGAGCAGTTCTTC. The variable domain in full, completed from reference TRBV9 and TRBJ2-1, reads DSGVTQTPKHLITATGQRVTLRCSPRSGDLSVYWYQQSLDQGLQFLIQYYNGEERAKGNILERFSAQQFPDLHSELNLSSLELGDSALYFCASSVSGPSSYNEQFFGPGTRLTVL.

The table lists this clone with a few counts. The chain recombines TRBV5-4 with TRBJ1-1; tentatively, D is TRBD1 (6 bases). The CDR3 loop spans 14 amino acids. The germline CDR1 and CDR2 sequences are SGHNT and YYREEE (reference sequence). V was clipped by 4 bases and J by 5 bases, with 15 bases between them. The CDR3 sequence is CASSPNRVRTEAFF. The CDR3, as DNA: TGTGCCAGCAGCCCTAACAGGGTACGGACTGAAGCTTTCTTT. Supplemented by reference TRBV5-4 and TRBJ1-1, the full variable domain reads ETGVTQSPTHLIKTRGQQVTLRCSSQSGHNTVSWYQQALGQGPQFIFQYYREEENGRGNFPPRFSGLQFPNYSSELNVNALELDDSALYLCASSPNRVRTEAFFGQGTRLTVV.

The chain links TRBV4-1 to TRBJ1-2; 10 positions match TRBD1. There are 15 residues in the CDR3. V lost 0 bases to trimming and J lost 6 bases; unmatched junction nucleotides: 4. The germline gives CDR1 MGHRA, CDR2 YSYEKL. The CDR3 here is CASSQDLTGGDGYTF. CDR3 sequence (DNA): TGCGCCAGCAGCCAAGATCTGACAGGGGGCGATGGCTACACCTTC.

This clone showed up just once. This rearrangement joins TRBV19 to TRBJ1-2; 7 bases align to TRBD1. Germline V gene lookup returns CDR1 LNHDA and CDR2 SQIVND (reference sequence). V was pared by 3 bases and J by 8 bases, with 6 bases of the junction left unmatched. CDR3 size: 13 residues. CDR3 in amino acids: CASSMTGNLGYTF. CDR3 nucleotides: TGTGCCAGTAGTATGACAGGGAATTTGGGCTACACCTTC.

The chain employs TRBV4-3 and TRBJ1-3; D is unresolved. Germline CDR1 reads LGHNA; CDR2 reads YSLEER. The V gene lost 4 bases and the J gene lost 1 base, with 14 bases spanning the gap. The CDR3 runs 16 residues. CDR3 nucleotides: TGCGCCAGCAGCCTTTCTCGGGCGGATTCTGGAAACACCATATATTTT. Its translation is CASSLSRADSGNTIYF.

This clone was seen a few times. The chain couples TRBV21-1 to TRBJ1-6. TRBV21-1 corresponds to a pseudogene. The CDR3 spans 19 residues. CDR3 protein: CASSNLFEASPLYNSPLHF. As DNA, the CDR3 is TGTGCCAGCAGCAATCTCTTCGAGGCGTCGCCTCTCTATAATTCACCCCTCCACTTT.

The chain links TRBV19 to TRBJ1-1, with D uncertain. Between the trimmed V and J ends, which lost 3 bases and 0 bases, there was a span of 17 bases. CDR3 size: 17 residues. CDR1 and CDR2 (germline): LNHDA, SQIVND (reference sequence). DNA for the CDR3: TGTGCCAGTAGTATTTTCCCCCCGGCGGCCCTGAACACTGAAGCTTTCTTT. Translating gives CASSIFPPAALNTEAFF. The full variable domain, in which reference TRBV19 and TRBJ1-1 provide the parts outside the CDR3, is DGGITQSPKYLFRKEGQNVTLSCEQNLNHDAMYWYRQDPGQGLRLIYYSQIVNDFQKGDIAEGYSVSREKKESFPLTVTSAQKNPTAFYLCASSIFPPAALNTEAFFGQGTRLTVV.

The genes are TRBV29-1 and TRBJ1-5; maybe TRBD1 (5 bases). The V gene lost 5 bases and the J gene lost 4 bases, with 18 bases spanning the gap. Germline CDR1 SQVTM, CDR2 ANQGSEA. There are 15 residues in the CDR3. The CDR3 nucleotides read TGCAGCGTTATTCCTTCGGGGGGGTCAAATCAGCCCCAGCATTTT. It encodes CSVIPSGGSNQPQHF.

This chain joins TRBV7-9 and TRBJ2-7; no definite D call. V was cut by 11 bases and J by 0 bases, with 14 bases left in between. The CDR3 extends over 13 amino acids. Germline V lookup: CDR1 SEHNR, CDR2 FQNEAQ (reference sequence). The CDR3 protein is CAVGPDHSYEQYF. The CDR3 nucleotides are TGTGCCGTAGGGCCGGACCACTCCTACGAGCAGTACTTC.

This chain uses TRBV19 with TRBJ2-5, with 7 bases identical to TRBD1. The CDR3 has 16 amino acids. CDR1 is LNHDA and CDR2 is SQIVND in the germline V gene (reference sequence). Unmatched junction bases numbered 14, after V lost 5 bases and J lost 5 bases. The CDR3 DNA reads TGTGCCAGTAGTGGGACCACAGGGGTTTTCGGGGAGACCCAGTACTTC. As protein: CASSGTTGVFGETQYF.

The CDR3 spells CASSSLTSGGARNPNTQYF. CDR3 coding DNA: TGTGCCAGCAGCTCCCTGACTAGCGGGGGGGCCCGGAACCCGAATACGCAGTATTTT. The chain recombines TRBV7-8 with TRBJ2-3; 14 bases align to TRBD2. Germline CDR1 is SGHVS and CDR2 is FQNEAQ. The J segment lost 7 bases and the V segment lost 4 bases, leaving 16 bases of the junction unmatched. There are 19 residues in the CDR3.